This T cell receptor beta chain was identified during a study of vaccination and CD4 T cells after COVID-19. Study overall: Post-COVID draws followed diagnosis by a median around 100 days (range 35 to 161).

The study's findings and limits: The study found median SARS-CoV-2-reactive clonotypes rising from approximately 21 to 38, not significantly.

The Oncomine TCR Beta short-read assay generated sequence data from the DNA of cultured CD4+ T cells. TCRdb used MiXCR to reprocess the PCR reads, holding one entry per CDR3 protein. The data show about 17,000 distinct CDR3 sequences, 47% seen once. Time point denoted: late sampling 161 to 241 days after vaccination in a few convalescent patients. Sample treatment: approximately nine-day PBMC culture with coronavirus spike peptide pools or control peptides (ViraFEST assay). The CDR3 spans 14 residues. The germline V gene has CDR1 SEHNR and CDR2 FQNEAQ (reference sequence). V lost 5 bases and J lost 3, with 13 bases in between. Remarks on this clonotype: Its antigen remains unidentified.

The chain recombines TRBV7-9 with TRBJ1-1; a possible D gene is TRBD1 (6 bases). This TCR came from a human donor who had recovered from COVID-19. This material consisted of CD4+ T cells from blood, cultured in vitro, taken about 7 months after SARS-CoV-2 vaccination. DNA of the CDR3: TGTGCCAGCAGCCGATACAGGGAGGACACTGAAGCTTTCTTT. Amino acid sequence: CASSRYREDTEAFF.